What follows describes a single TCR beta chain. The antigen is not known. The source of the sample is a study of CD8+ T cells in alopecia areata. Study details: Patients received oral tofacitinib, 5 to 10 mg twice daily, for moderate-to-severe alopecia areata.

Treatment described: oral pan-JAK inhibitor, 5-10 mg twice daily. The sequencing template was cDNA reverse transcribed from extracted RNA. The assay was immunoSEQ multiplex PCR, and TCRdb's table has in-frame clones only and misses some. Of about 200,000 clones in the sample, 58% were seen once. The V and J ends lost 6 bases and 2 bases respectively, with 20 bases between them. The CDR3 has 16 amino acids. Study findings and constraints: In scalp, tofacitinib significantly decreased clonality and expanded CD8+ clones among the top 100. Higher clonality and more expanded CD8+ clones appeared in lesional than normal scalp.

The specimen was CD4+ T cells sorted from blood, collected at week 24, from a patient treated with tofacitinib. The V gene is TRBV23-1, the J gene TRBJ2-7; no clear D gene. TRBV23-1 qualifies as an ORF whose function is uncertain. The TCR sequence derives from a human donor with alopecia areata. The CDR3 here is CASSSATDPHPYEQYF. In DNA form, the CDR3 reads TGCGCCAGCAGCTCCGCGACGGATCCTCATCCCTACGAGCAGTACTTC.